The next 9 T cell receptor beta chains were all read from a single sample in a study of radiation and T cells in renal cell carcinoma. The time point was: baseline pretreatment blood. Treatment specified: 15 Gy SBRT to primary tumor, nephrectomy 4 weeks later. The repertoire was sequenced with immunoSEQ multiplex PCR; TCRdb's copy has only in-frame clones and lacks some. The repertoire holds approximately 51,000 clones, with approximately 83% as singletons. This material consisted of blood, taken from a patient whose treatment included radiotherapy and nephrectomy. These receptor sequences come from a woman in her 70s with renal cell carcinoma.

The V call is TRBV15, the J call TRBJ1-6; D perhaps matches TRBD1 (5 bases). Germline V gene sequence: CDR1 LNHNV, CDR2 YYDKDF (reference sequence). V was cut by 1 base and J by 7 bases, with 14 bases left in between. The length of the CDR3 is 16 residues. Written as DNA, the CDR3 is TGTGCCACCAGCAGAGGCAGGGCAGGGTGGAATTCACCCCTCCACTTT. Encoded protein: CATSRGRAGWNSPLHF.

The chain uses TRBV6-5 and TRBJ2-7, with TRBD1 matching 7 bases. J gave up 3 bases and V 6 bases, and 5 bases lay outside the gene matches. The CDR3 is 13 residues long. Looked up from germline, CDR1 is MNHEY and CDR2 is SVGAGI. CDR3 sequence (DNA): TGTGCCAGCAGCCGGGACAGACTCTACGAGCAGTACTTC. Encoded protein: CASSRDRLYEQYF.

The genes are TRBV19 and TRBJ2-5, with TRBD1 matching over 8 bases. Trimming removed 2 bases from V and 4 bases from J; junction bases left unmatched: 3. Germline V gene lookup returns CDR1 LNHDA and CDR2 SQIVND (reference sequence). CDR3 length: 14 residues. Here the CDR3 DNA reads TGTGCCAGTAGTATAAAGACAGGGGCAGAGACCCAGTACTTC. As protein: CASSIKTGAETQYF.

The chain is built from TRBV19 and TRBJ2-1; D uncertain. The germline V gene encodes CDR1 LNHDA and CDR2 SQIVND (reference sequence). The ends were cut back, 3 bases at V and 5 bases at J, with 8 bases in the middle. The CDR3 contains 13 residues. In DNA form, the CDR3 reads TGTGCCAGTAGTATGGGCGGAGACAATGAGCAGTTCTTC. Protein product: CASSMGGDNEQFF.

The chain employs TRBV12-2 and TRBJ2-7. TRBV12-2 constitutes a pseudogene. The CDR3 is made up of 19 amino acids. The CDR3 loop reads CASRFSILAEPGSSYEQYF. The CDR3 DNA follows: TGTGCAAGTCGCTTCTCCATCCTTGCGGAGCCAGGGAGCTCCTACGAGCAGTACTTC.

Judged by abundance, this clone is medium-sized. J is TRBJ1-5 and V is TRBV30; no reliable D call. Germline V gene sequence: CDR1 GTSNPN, CDR2 SVGIG (reference sequence). V lost 4 bases and J 0 bases, leaving 7 bases between the germline ends. CDR3 length: 13 residues. CDR3 coding DNA: TGTGCCTGGACAGAGCATAGCAATCAGCCCCAGCATTTT. This gives the protein CAWTEHSNQPQHF.

The rearrangement joins TRBV9 to TRBJ1-5; D is unresolved. The germline V and J ends were trimmed by 4 bases and 3 bases, with 11 bases remaining between them. CDR1 and CDR2 (germline): SGDLS, YYNGEE. The CDR3 totals 14 residues. As DNA, the CDR3 is TGTGCCAGCAGCCCAGGATTCTTCAATCAGCCCCAGCATTTT. It encodes CASSPGFFNQPQHF.

Only one count was recorded for this clone. This rearrangement joins TRBV7-2 to TRBJ2-1; 10 positions agree with TRBD1. The CDR3 extends over 16 amino acids. V lost 3 bases to trimming and J lost 5 bases; unmatched junction nucleotides: 7. CDR1 SGHTA and CDR2 FQGNSA come from the germline V gene. The CDR3 nucleotides read TGTGCCAGCAGCTTCGTGACAGGGGGCGCGAACAATGAGCAGTTCTTC. Protein product: CASSFVTGGANNEQFF.

CDR3 in amino acids: CASSLTSSNEQFF. CDR3 sequence (DNA): TGTGCCAGCAGCTTAACTTCCAGCAATGAGCAGTTCTTC. This sequence joins TRBV7-3 and TRBJ2-1; D is uncertain. Germline-derived CDR1 and CDR2 are SGHTA and FQGTGA. This CDR3 is 13 amino acids long. Trimming cost V 0 bases and J 6 bases, with 6 bases left between them.